The present T cell receptor beta chain was sequenced within a study of tumor-infiltrating lymphocytes in primary liver carcinoma. Background on the study: Sequencing of the samples generated roughly 3.5 to 7.13 million productive TCRbeta reads, with similar yields across tissue types.

TCR beta cDNA was made from roughly 450 ng total RNA with a constant-region primer. Libraries for TCR beta were built through three nested multiplex PCR rounds, which together made up a slightly modified ARM-PCR procedure. Forward primers for TRBV1-TRBV30 and a C-beta reverse primer served the first two PCR rounds, at around 9 cycles each. TCRdb recomputed calls from the multiplex PCR reads with MiXCR, one row per CDR3 protein. The sample has 300,000 to 400,000 distinct CDR3 sequences; 65% are singletons. For blood RNA, unsorted whole blood served as the source, and germline DNA was extracted too. No treatment had been given to the patients, who were chronically infected with HBV. Before any surgery took place, four milliliters of peripheral blood were collected. Turning to this clonotype: Just one base apart from a much larger clone, this may be a read error.

Germline V lookup: CDR1 MNHEY, CDR2 SVGAGI. The CDR3 spans 15 residues. Trimming removed 2 bases at V and 6 bases at J, with 13 bases between. What was sequenced was peripheral blood. The source of this sequence is a man aged 35 to 55 with primary liver carcinoma and hepatitis B virus infection. The chain has TRBV6-5 and TRBJ1-4; D gene ambiguous. CDR3 residues: CASSYTTVNHEKLFF. The CDR3 DNA reads TGTGCCAGCAGTTACACCACAGTAAATCATGAAAAACTGTTTTTT.